This T cell receptor beta chain derives from a study of tumor-infiltrating lymphocytes in primary liver carcinoma. Study-level information: Samples produced roughly 3.5 to 8 million productive TCRbeta reads, comparable across tissue types. Study-level points and caveats: Blood had a significantly lower top-250-clone fraction than tumors did (p = 0.039).

As regards this clonotype: Its antigen remains unidentified. A much larger clone sits a single nucleotide away, making a read error possible. The CDR3 does not end in the conserved phenylalanine or tryptophan, so this is likely a read error.

Co-extraction of both nucleic acids (RNA and DNA) used roughly 18-32 mg of unsorted bulk tissue. Resection treated the patients' primary liver carcinoma. Trimming took 8 bases from V and 9 from J; bases not matched to a gene: 11. In germline, CDR1 is MNHNS, CDR2 SASEGT. The CDR3 extends over 15 amino acids. A primer matching the constant region was used to make TCR beta cDNA from approximately 500 ng of total RNA. ARM-PCR was slightly modified, and three nested multiplex PCR rounds with it gave rise to the TCR beta libraries. A C-beta reverse primer was combined with TRBV1-TRBV30 forward primers in the first two PCR rounds, and each round had 10 cycles. TCRdb reprocessed the multiplex PCR reads with MiXCR, giving one entry per CDR3 protein. The sample carries approximately 110,000 distinct CDR3 sequences, 65% recorded once.

The V call is TRBV6-1, the J call TRBJ2-1; 12 nucleotides line up with TRBD1. The source is a woman aged 60-75 years with primary liver carcinoma and hepatitis B virus infection. The sequenced sample consisted of liver tumor tissue from sampling region 1. Subset in this sample: tumor region T1, superior pole. CDR3 residues: CASRNPGQGASEQFL. As DNA, the CDR3 is TGTGCCAGCCGAAATCCGGGACAGGGGGCGTCTGAGCAGTTCTTA.